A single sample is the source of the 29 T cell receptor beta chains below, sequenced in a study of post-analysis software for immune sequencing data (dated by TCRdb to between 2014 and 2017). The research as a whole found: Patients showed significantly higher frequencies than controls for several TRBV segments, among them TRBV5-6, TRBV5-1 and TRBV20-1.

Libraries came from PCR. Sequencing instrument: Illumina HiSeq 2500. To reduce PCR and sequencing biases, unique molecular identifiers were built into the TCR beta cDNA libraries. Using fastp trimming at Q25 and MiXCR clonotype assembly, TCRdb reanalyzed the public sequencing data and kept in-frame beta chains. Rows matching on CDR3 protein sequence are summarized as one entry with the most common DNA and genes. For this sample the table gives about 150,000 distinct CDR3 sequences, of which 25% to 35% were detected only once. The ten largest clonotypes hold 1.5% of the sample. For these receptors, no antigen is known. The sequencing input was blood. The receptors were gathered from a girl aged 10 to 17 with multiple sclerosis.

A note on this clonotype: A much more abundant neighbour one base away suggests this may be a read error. The chain's CDR3 is CSAPPGLAGTNEQFF. The CDR3 DNA sequence: TGCAGCGCCCCACCGGGACTAGCGGGAACTAATGAGCAGTTCTTC. The rearrangement uses TRBV29-1 and TRBJ2-1; 13 bases are shared with TRBD2. With V trimmed by 7 bases and J by 7 bases, 10 bases remained unmatched. Germline loops: CDR1 SQVTM, CDR2 ANQGSEA. The CDR3 spans 15 residues.

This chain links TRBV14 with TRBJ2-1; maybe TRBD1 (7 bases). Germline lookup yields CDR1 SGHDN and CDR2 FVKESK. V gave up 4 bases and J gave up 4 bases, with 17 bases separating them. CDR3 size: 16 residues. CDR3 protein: CASSPLLAGGYNEQFF. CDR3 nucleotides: TGTGCCAGCAGCCCGTTGTTGGCAGGGGGGTACAATGAGCAGTTCTTC.

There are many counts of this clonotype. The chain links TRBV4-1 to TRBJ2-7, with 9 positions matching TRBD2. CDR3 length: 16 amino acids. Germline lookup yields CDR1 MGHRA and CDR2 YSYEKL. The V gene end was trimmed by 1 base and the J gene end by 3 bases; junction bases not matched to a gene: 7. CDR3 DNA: TGCGCCAGCAGCCAAGCGAGCGGGAGGCACTACTACGAGCAGTACTTC. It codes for CASSQASGRHYYEQYF.

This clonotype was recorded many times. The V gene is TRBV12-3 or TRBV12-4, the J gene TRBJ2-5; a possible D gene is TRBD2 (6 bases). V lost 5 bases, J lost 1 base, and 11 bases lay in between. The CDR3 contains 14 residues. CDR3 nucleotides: TGTGCCAGCAGTCCGGGACTTTTCCAAGAGACCCAGTACTTC. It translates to CASSPGLFQETQYF.

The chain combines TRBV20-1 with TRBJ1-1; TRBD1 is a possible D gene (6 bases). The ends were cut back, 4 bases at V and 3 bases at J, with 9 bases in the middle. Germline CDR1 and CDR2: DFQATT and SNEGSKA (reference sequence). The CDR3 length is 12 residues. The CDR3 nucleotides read TGCAGTGCTACGGACAGCTACACTGAAGCTTTCTTT. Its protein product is CSATDSYTEAFF.

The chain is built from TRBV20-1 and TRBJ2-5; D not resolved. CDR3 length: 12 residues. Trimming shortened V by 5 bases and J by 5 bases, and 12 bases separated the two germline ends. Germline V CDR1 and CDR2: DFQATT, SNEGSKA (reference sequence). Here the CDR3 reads CSAPGWRETQYF. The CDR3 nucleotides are TGCAGTGCTCCCGGGTGGCGGGAGACCCAGTACTTC.

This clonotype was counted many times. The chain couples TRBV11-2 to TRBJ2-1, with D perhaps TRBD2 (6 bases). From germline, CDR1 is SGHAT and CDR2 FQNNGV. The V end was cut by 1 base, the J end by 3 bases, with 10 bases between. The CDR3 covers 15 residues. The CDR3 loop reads CASSLGQRVYNEQFF. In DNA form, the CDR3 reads TGTGCCAGCAGCTTAGGTCAGCGGGTCTACAATGAGCAGTTCTTC.

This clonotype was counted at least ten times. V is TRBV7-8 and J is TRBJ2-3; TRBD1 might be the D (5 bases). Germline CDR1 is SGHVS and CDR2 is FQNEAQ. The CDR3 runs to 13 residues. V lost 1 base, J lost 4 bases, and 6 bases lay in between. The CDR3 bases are TGTGCCAGCAGCTTAGTGGGGCCAGATACGCAGTATTTT. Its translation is CASSLVGPDTQYF.

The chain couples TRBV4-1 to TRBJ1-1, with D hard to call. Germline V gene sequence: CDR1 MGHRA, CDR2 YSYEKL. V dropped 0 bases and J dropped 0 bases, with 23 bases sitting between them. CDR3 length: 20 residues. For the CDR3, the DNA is TGCGCCAGCAGCCAAGATGTAAGTGGGAGTAAGCAAGGAATGAACACTGAAGCTTTCTTT. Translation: CASSQDVSGSKQGMNTEAFF.

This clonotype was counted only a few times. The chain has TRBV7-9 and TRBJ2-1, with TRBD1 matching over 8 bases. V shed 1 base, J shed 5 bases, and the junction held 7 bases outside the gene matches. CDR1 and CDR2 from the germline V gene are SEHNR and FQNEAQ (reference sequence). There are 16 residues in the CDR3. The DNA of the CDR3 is TGTGCCAGCAGCTTAGACACGGGACAGGTCCACAATGAGCAGTTCTTC. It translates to CASSLDTGQVHNEQFF. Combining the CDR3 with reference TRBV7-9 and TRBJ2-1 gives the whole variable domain DTGVSQNPRHKITKRGQNVTFRCDPISEHNRLYWYRQTLGQGPEFLTYFQNEAQLEKSRLLSDRFSAERPKGSFSTLEIQRTEQGDSAMYLCASSLDTGQVHNEQFFGPGTRLTVL.

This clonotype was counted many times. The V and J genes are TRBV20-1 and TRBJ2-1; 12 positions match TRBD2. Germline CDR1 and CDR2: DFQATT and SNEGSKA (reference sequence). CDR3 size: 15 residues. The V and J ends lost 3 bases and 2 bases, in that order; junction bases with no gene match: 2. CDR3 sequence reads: CSARTSGSAYNEQFF. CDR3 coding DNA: TGCAGTGCTAGGACTAGCGGGAGTGCCTACAATGAGCAGTTCTTC.

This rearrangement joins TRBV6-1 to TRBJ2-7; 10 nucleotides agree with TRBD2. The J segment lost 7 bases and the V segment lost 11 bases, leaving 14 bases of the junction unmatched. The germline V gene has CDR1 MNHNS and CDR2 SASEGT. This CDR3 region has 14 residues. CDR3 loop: CASLRTSGGNEQYF. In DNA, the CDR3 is TGTGCCTCCCTAAGGACTAGCGGCGGTAATGAGCAGTACTTC.

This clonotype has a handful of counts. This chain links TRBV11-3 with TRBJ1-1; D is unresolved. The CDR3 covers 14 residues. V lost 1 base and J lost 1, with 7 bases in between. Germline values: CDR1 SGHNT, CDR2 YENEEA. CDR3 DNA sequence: TGTGCCAGCAGCTTAGCCGGGTCGAACACTGAAGCTTTCTTT. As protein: CASSLAGSNTEAFF. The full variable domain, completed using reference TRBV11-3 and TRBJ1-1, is EAGVVQSPRYKIIEKKQPVAFWCNPISGHNTLYWYLQNLGQGPELLIRYENEEAVDDSQLPKDRFSAERLKGVDSTLKIQPAELGDSAVYLCASSLAGSNTEAFFGQGTRLTVV.

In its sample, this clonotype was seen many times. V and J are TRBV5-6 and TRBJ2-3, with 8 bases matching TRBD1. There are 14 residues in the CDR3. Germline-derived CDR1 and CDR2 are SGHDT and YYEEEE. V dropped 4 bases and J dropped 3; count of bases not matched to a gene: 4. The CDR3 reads CASSTGQGTDTQYF. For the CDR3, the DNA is TGTGCCAGCAGCACTGGACAGGGTACAGATACGCAGTATTTT. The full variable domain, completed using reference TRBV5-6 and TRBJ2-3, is DAGVTQSPTHLIKTRGQQVTLRCSPKSGHDTVSWYQQALGQGPQFIFQYYEEEERQRGNFPDRFSGHQFPNYSSELNVNALLLGDSALYLCASSTGQGTDTQYFGPGTRLTVL.

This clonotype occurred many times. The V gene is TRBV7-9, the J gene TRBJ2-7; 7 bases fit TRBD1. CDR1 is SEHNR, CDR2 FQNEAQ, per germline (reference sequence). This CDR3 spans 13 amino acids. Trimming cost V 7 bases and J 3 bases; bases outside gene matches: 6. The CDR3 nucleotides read TGTGCCAGCACCGGGACAGAGAACTACGAGCAGTACTTC. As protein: CASTGTENYEQYF.

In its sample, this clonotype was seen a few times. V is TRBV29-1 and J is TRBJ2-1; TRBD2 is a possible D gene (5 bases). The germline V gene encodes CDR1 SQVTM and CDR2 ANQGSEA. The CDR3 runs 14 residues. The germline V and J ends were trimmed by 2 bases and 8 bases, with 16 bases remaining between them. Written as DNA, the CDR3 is TGCAGCGTTGAAAATGTCCCCGGGGTTGATGAGCAGTTCTTC. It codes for CSVENVPGVDEQFF.

The CDR3 sequence: CASSQPREPGELFF. Written as DNA, the CDR3 is TGCGCCAGCAGCCAACCCCGGGAACCCGGGGAGCTGTTTTTT. This chain uses TRBV4-1 with TRBJ2-2; tentative D call: TRBD2 (5 bases). V was cut by 2 bases and J by 6 bases, with 10 bases left in between. The CDR3 length is 14 residues. Germline V CDR1 and CDR2: MGHRA, YSYEKL.

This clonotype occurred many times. The chain's CDR3 is CASSLKSPTSGPYEQYF. DNA for the CDR3: TGTGCCAGCAGTTTGAAGAGCCCCACTAGCGGGCCCTACGAGCAGTACTTC. The chain recombines TRBV12-3 or TRBV12-4 with TRBJ2-7, with 9 bases matching TRBD2. V dropped 3 bases and J dropped 2; count of bases not matched to a gene: 11. The CDR3 has 17 residues.

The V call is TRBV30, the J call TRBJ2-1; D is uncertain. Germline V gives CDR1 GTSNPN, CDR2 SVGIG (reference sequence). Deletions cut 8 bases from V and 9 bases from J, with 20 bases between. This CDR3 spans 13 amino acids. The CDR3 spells CAGRRLTNGEQFF. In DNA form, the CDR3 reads TGTGCCGGCCGCAGGCTTACCAATGGTGAGCAGTTCTTC. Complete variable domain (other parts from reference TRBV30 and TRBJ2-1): SQTIHQWPATLVQPVGSPLSLECTVEGTSNPNLYWYRQAAGRGLQLLFYSVGIGQISSEVPQNLSASRPQDRQFILSSKKLLLSDSGFYLCAGRRLTNGEQFFGPGTRLTVL.

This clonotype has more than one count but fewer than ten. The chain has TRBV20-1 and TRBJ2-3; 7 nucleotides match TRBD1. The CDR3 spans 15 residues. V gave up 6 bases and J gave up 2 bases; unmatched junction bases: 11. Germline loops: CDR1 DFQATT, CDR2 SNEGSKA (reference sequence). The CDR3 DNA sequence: TGCAGTGCCGTAGGGGGCGGAAGTTACACAGATACGCAGTATTTT. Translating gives CSAVGGGSYTDTQYF.

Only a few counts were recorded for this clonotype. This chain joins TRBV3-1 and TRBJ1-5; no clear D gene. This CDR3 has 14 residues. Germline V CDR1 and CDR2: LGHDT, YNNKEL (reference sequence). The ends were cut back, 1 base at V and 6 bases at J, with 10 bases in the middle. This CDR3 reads CASSQGQFGQPQHF. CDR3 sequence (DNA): TGTGCCAGCAGCCAAGGGCAGTTCGGTCAGCCCCAGCATTTT. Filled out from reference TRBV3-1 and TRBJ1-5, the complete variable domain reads DTAVSQTPKYLVTQMGNDKSIKCEQNLGHDTMYWYKQDSKKFLKIMFSYNNKELIINETVPNRFSPKSPDKAHLNLHINSLELGDSAVYFCASSQGQFGQPQHFGDGTRLSIL.

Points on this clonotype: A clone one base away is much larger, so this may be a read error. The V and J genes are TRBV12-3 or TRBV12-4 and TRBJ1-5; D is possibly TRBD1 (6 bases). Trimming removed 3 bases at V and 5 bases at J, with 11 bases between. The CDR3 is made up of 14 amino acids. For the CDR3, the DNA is TGTGCCAGCAGTTTGTCAGGGGTGGATCAGCCCCAGCATTTT. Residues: CASSLSGVDQPQHF.

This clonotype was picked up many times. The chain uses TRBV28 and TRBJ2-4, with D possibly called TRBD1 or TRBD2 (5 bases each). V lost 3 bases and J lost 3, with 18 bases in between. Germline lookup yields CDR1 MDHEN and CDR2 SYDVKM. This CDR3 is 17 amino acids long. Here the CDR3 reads CASSLPNLGTVKNIQYF. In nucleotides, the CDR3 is TGTGCCAGCAGTTTGCCCAACCTCGGGACGGTCAAAAACATTCAGTACTTC.

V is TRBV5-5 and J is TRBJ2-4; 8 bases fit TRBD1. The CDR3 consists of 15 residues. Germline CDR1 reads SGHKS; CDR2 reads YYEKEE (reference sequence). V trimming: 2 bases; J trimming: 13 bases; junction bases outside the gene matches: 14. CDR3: CASSFRGQEYNEQYF. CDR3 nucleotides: TGTGCCAGCAGCTTCCGGGGACAGGAGTACAATGAGCAGTACTTC.

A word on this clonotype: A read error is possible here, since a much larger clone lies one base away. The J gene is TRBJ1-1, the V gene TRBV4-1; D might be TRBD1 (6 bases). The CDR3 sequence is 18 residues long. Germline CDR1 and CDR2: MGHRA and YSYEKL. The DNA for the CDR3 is TGCGCCAGCGGCCAAGAGTTTTGGGGGGCAGGCGTGAACACTGAAGCTTTCTTT. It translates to CASGQEFWGAGVNTEAFF.

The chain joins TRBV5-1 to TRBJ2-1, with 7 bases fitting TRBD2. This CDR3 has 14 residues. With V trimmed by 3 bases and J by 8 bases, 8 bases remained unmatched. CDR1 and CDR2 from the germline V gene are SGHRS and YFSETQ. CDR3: CASSSSTGGDEQFF. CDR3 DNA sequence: TGCGCCAGCAGCTCATCGACTGGGGGGGATGAGCAGTTCTTC.

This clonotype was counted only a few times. The CDR3 reads CSARRQTDTQYF. DNA of the CDR3: TGCAGTGCTAGAAGGCAGACAGATACGCAGTATTTT. The J gene is TRBJ2-3, the V gene TRBV20-1; D not resolved. The CDR3 runs to 12 residues. Germline values: CDR1 DFQATT, CDR2 SNEGSKA (reference sequence). The germline V and J ends were trimmed by 2 bases and 3 bases, with 6 bases remaining between them.

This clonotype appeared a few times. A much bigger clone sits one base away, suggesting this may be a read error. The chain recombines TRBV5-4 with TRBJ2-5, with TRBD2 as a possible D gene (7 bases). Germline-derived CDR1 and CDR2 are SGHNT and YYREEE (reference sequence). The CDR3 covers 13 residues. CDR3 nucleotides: TGTGCCAGCAAAAGGGGGGGGCAAGAGACCCGGTACTTC. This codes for CASKRGGQETRYF.

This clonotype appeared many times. Here the CDR3 DNA reads TGCAGCGTTGAAACGGTAGCCTACGAGCAGTACTTC. It codes for CSVETVAYEQYF. The chain carries TRBV29-1 and TRBJ2-7; no firm D call. The CDR3 runs 12 residues. Germline V lookup: CDR1 SQVTM, CDR2 ANQGSEA. Trimming shortened V by 2 bases and J by 2 bases, and 7 bases separated the two germline ends.